This T cell receptor (beta chain) originates from a study of cytomegalovirus exposure and HLA in healthy donors. Study-wide results and limits: TCR beta V segments were, for the most part, productive about 90% or about 30% of the time in an earlier analysis. Specificity of three CMV-associated chains for CMV antigens was verified in vitro.

Regarding this clone: Its specificity is not known.

Researchers ran the PCR with 60 Vbeta and 13 Jbeta primers. The protocol was immunoSEQ multiplex PCR, while the TCRdb copy is restricted to in-frame clones and leaves out a portion. The sample includes around 200,000 clones, just under 75% of them seen just once. Germline assignment: CDR1 SEHNR and CDR2 FQNEAQ (reference sequence). Trimming shortened V by 5 bases and J by 3 bases, and 10 bases separated the two germline ends. This CDR3 has 14 residues. The sequence came from a man aged 25 to 40 in good health and CMV-seropositive. The chain joins TRBV7-9 to TRBJ2-2; a weak D match, TRBD2 (5 bases). Sequenced input: PBMCs. DNA for the CDR3: TGTGCCAGCAGCCCCACTAGAGACACCGGGGAGCTGTTTTTT. Amino acids: CASSPTRDTGELFF.